This T cell receptor beta chain appears in the sequencing data of a study of beta chain features in type 1 diabetes. The germline V and J ends were trimmed by 3 bases and 3 bases, with 8 bases remaining between them. Germline CDR1 and CDR2: SNHLY and FYNNEI. CDR3 length: 13 amino acids. Isolated RNA was reverse transcribed in full, so expressed TCRB transcripts were sequenced. Clones were read by immunoSEQ multiplex PCR, and TCRdb kept only the in-frame ones, dropping some. The sample yields approximately 170,000 clones, about 9.1% seen once. This receptor was taken from a young woman in good health. The V call is TRBV2, the J call TRBJ1-2; no definite D call. Sequenced sample: central memory CD4+ T cells from blood. The chain's CDR3 is CASSDLVDYGYTF. In DNA, the CDR3 is TGTGCCAGCAGTGATCTAGTGGACTATGGCTACACCTTC.